One and the same sample provided the 32 T cell receptor beta chains below, sequenced in a study of T-cell reconstitution after alpha-beta-depleted transplantation in children. As it was prepared, the TCRbeta library received unique molecular identifiers. TCRdb re-called the PCR reads with MiXCR, one entry per CDR3 protein. In the table there are 250,000 to 400,000 distinct CDR3 sequences, around 25% of which are singletons. The starting material was PBMCs, mostly from graft donor cells, obtained 180 days after TCRalphabeta/CD19-depleted stem cell transplant. These TCRs come from a male patient younger than 18 who had a stem cell transplant for acute lymphoblastic leukemia, so the T cells may come from the graft donor.

This chain joins TRBV28 and TRBJ1-1, with 7 bases aligning to TRBD1. CDR1 is MDHEN and CDR2 is SYDVKM in the germline V gene. The CDR3 extends over 14 amino acids. The V segment lost 5 bases and the J segment 1 base; nucleotides outside the gene matches: 4. The CDR3 DNA reads as TGTGCCAGCAGTCCGACAGGGAGGAACACTGAAGCTTTCTTT. It encodes CASSPTGRNTEAFF. The variable domain in full, with the rest retrieved from reference TRBV28 and TRBJ1-1, is DVKVTQSSRYLVKRTGEKVFLECVQDMDHENMFWYRQDPGLGLRLIYFSYDVKMKEKGDIPEGYSVSREKKERFSLILESASTNQTSMYLCASSPTGRNTEAFFGQGTRLTVV.

V usage is TRBV12-5 and J usage is TRBJ2-3; possibly TRBD1 or TRBD2 for D (5 bases each). The V gene lost 0 bases and the J gene lost 1 base, with 26 bases spanning the gap. Germline V lookup: CDR1 LGHNT, CDR2 FRNRAP. The CDR3 has 21 residues. CDR3 region: CASGLVLGVLGLPGGTDTQYF. In nucleotides, the CDR3 is TGTGCTAGTGGTTTGGTACTGGGGGTGTTGGGCCTCCCTGGCGGCACAGATACGCAGTATTTT. The entire variable domain, with the rest obtained from reference TRBV12-5 and TRBJ2-3, is as follows: DARVTQTPRHKVTEMGQEVTMRCQPILGHNTVFWYRQTMMQGLELLAYFRNRAPLDDSGMPKDRFSAEMPDATLATLKIQPSEPRDSAVYFCASGLVLGVLGLPGGTDTQYFGPGTRLTVL.

The rearrangement joins TRBV29-1 to TRBJ2-7; D is ambiguous. CDR3 length: 11 residues. The germline V gene has CDR1 SQVTM and CDR2 ANQGSEA. Trimming cost V 4 bases and J 6 bases, with 10 bases left between them. Here the CDR3 DNA reads TGCAGCGTTGGCGACGGCGTCGAGCAGTACTTC. Its translation is CSVGDGVEQYF.

This clonotype was detected only a few times. This chain joins TRBV20-1 and TRBJ1-5, with a weak D call TRBD1 (6 bases). Germline values: CDR1 DFQATT, CDR2 SNEGSKA (reference sequence). V was pared by 3 bases and J by 6 bases, with 30 bases between. There are 19 residues in the CDR3. In nucleotides, the CDR3 is TGCAGTGCTAGGGCGAAAACCCCGGGACAAAGGTCGATAAGTCAGCCCCAGCATTTT. Its translation is CSARAKTPGQRSISQPQHF.

This clonotype was seen more than once but under ten times. The chain combines TRBV7-8 with TRBJ1-5; TRBD1 might be the D (6 bases). Trimming took 4 bases from V and 5 from J, leaving 18 bases between them. Germline CDR1 reads SGHVS; CDR2 reads FQNEAQ. The CDR3 is made up of 16 amino acids. The CDR3 is CASSYGIVRGYQPQHF. The CDR3 bases are TGTGCCAGCAGCTACGGAATAGTGAGGGGGTATCAGCCCCAGCATTTT. Full variable domain (remainder filled in from reference TRBV7-8 and TRBJ1-5): GAGVSQSPRYKVAKRGQDVALRCDPISGHVSLFWYQQALGQGPEFLTYFQNEAQLDKSGLPSDRFFAERPEGSVSTLKIQRTQQEDSAVYLCASSYGIVRGYQPQHFGDGTRLSIL.

This clonotype was found a few times. The chain links TRBV5-1 to TRBJ1-5; D gene ambiguous. The CDR3 extends over 13 amino acids. V was cut by 3 bases and J by 0 bases, with 4 bases left in between. Germline lookup yields CDR1 SGHRS and CDR2 YFSETQ. The CDR3 DNA reads as TGCGCCAGCAGCTGGTATAGCAATCAGCCCCAGCATTTT. It encodes CASSWYSNQPQHF.

This clonotype was counted a few times. The chain couples TRBV20-1 to TRBJ2-7; TRBD1 matches 8 bases. J gave up 3 bases and V 5 bases, and 12 bases lay outside the gene matches. The CDR3 loop spans 15 amino acids. Germline V gene data show CDR1 as DFQATT and CDR2 as SNEGSKA (reference sequence). CDR3 coding DNA: TGCAGTGCTGACATCCCGGGACAGGTATACTACGAGCAGTACTTC. It codes for CSADIPGQVYYEQYF.

The chain couples TRBV7-3 to TRBJ2-7; D possibly corresponds to TRBD1 (6 bases). The CDR3 extends over 13 amino acids. V was cut by 2 bases and J by 6 bases, with 11 bases left in between. Germline V lookup: CDR1 SGHTA, CDR2 FQGTGA. The CDR3 region is CASSLDRLREQYF. DNA for the CDR3: TGTGCCAGCAGCTTAGACAGGCTTCGCGAGCAGTACTTC.

The sample holds a few counts of this clonotype. V usage is TRBV10-3 and J usage is TRBJ2-7, with D hard to call. The V gene lost 3 bases and the J gene lost 3 bases, with 6 bases spanning the gap. The germline CDR1 and CDR2 sequences are ENHRY and SYGVKD. This CDR3 region has 12 residues. The CDR3 reads CAISEIDYEQYF. CDR3 bases: TGTGCCATCAGTGAAATAGACTACGAGCAGTACTTC.

The chain recombines TRBV24-1 with TRBJ2-3, with 7 positions matching TRBD1. After removal of 7 bases from V and 0 bases from J, the junction contained 6 bases not matched to a gene. This CDR3 has 15 residues. Germline assignment: CDR1 KGHDR and CDR2 SFDVKD. Here the CDR3 reads CATSLGQASTDTQYF. DNA for the CDR3: TGTGCCACCAGCTTAGGACAGGCTAGCACAGATACGCAGTATTTT.

This clonotype was recorded once. This chain uses TRBV9 with TRBJ2-2; D remains ambiguous. CDR3 length: 13 residues. Germline loops: CDR1 SGDLS, CDR2 YYNGEE. V was shortened by 4 bases and J by 2 bases, with 6 bases between the two germline ends. CDR3 sequence: CASSTYNTGELFF. The CDR3 nucleotides read TGTGCCAGCAGCACCTATAACACCGGGGAGCTGTTTTTT. Full variable domain (outside the CDR3, taken from reference TRBV9 and TRBJ2-2): DSGVTQTPKHLITATGQRVTLRCSPRSGDLSVYWYQQSLDQGLQFLIQYYNGEERAKGNILERFSAQQFPDLHSELNLSSLELGDSALYFCASSTYNTGELFFGEGSRLTVL.

The V call is TRBV29-1, the J call TRBJ2-2, with 7 bases that match TRBD1. Trimming took 6 bases from V and 3 from J; bases not matched to a gene: 4. CDR1 is SQVTM, CDR2 ANQGSEA, per germline. There are 13 residues in the CDR3. CDR3 coding DNA: TGCAGCGTAGGCAGGGGGTACACCGGGGAGCTGTTTTTT. It translates to CSVGRGYTGELFF.

CDR3 protein: CASSWTGVLNTEAFF. The CDR3, as DNA: TGTGCCAGCAGCTGGACAGGGGTGCTGAACACTGAAGCTTTCTTT. The chain combines TRBV7-8 with TRBJ1-1; 9 bases are shared with TRBD1. J gave up 0 bases and V 4 bases, and 3 bases lay outside the gene matches. The V gene's germline CDR1 is SGHVS and CDR2 FQNEAQ. CDR3 length: 15 residues.

The chain employs TRBV10-3 and TRBJ1-1; the D gene is possibly TRBD1 (6 bases). The V gene's germline CDR1 is ENHRY and CDR2 SYGVKD. V was shortened by 5 bases and J by 1 base, with 14 bases between the two germline ends. The CDR3 is made up of 15 amino acids. CDR3 amino acids: CAISRTTGQNTEAFF. The CDR3, as DNA: TGTGCCATCAGTCGAACGACAGGACAGAACACTGAAGCTTTCTTT.

This chain connects TRBV29-1 to TRBJ2-7; D gene unclear. V lost 7 bases, J lost 5 bases, and 18 bases lay in between. The CDR3 consists of 13 residues. From germline, CDR1 is SQVTM and CDR2 ANQGSEA. The CDR3 is CSATTDPDHEQYF. The CDR3 bases are TGCAGCGCGACGACGGACCCGGACCACGAGCAGTACTTC.

This clonotype has more than one count but fewer than ten. The genes are TRBV7-8 and TRBJ2-5, with no clear D. V dropped 0 bases and J dropped 6 bases, with 5 bases sitting between them. Germline V gene lookup returns CDR1 SGHVS and CDR2 FQNEAQ. The CDR3 spans 12 residues. The CDR3 here is CASSLAWQTQYF. The CDR3 DNA follows: TGTGCCAGCAGCTTAGCGTGGCAGACCCAGTACTTC.

This clonotype was seen a handful of times. This sequence joins TRBV7-8 and TRBJ2-1, with D unclear. V gave up 6 bases and J gave up 4 bases, with 16 bases separating them. In germline, CDR1 is SGHVS, CDR2 FQNEAQ. This CDR3 region has 15 residues. CDR3 sequence (DNA): TGTGCCAGCAGTCTTCCTCGGAAGCCTTACAATGAGCAGTTCTTC. The encoded protein is CASSLPRKPYNEQFF.

The V gene is TRBV20-1, the J gene TRBJ2-2; TRBD2 aligns across 8 bases. The CDR3 has 16 residues. From germline, CDR1 is DFQATT and CDR2 SNEGSKA (reference sequence). V shed 5 bases, J shed 5 bases, and the junction held 13 bases outside the gene matches. The CDR3 is CSAASQGREDTGELFF. CDR3 sequence (DNA): TGCAGTGCTGCCAGCCAGGGGCGGGAGGATACCGGGGAGCTGTTTTTT.

This rearrangement joins TRBV4-1 to TRBJ2-2, with TRBD2 matching 10 bases. V was clipped by 3 bases and J by 6 bases; unmatched bases: 10. CDR1 is MGHRA and CDR2 is YSYEKL in the germline V gene. The CDR3 runs to 17 residues. The CDR3 sequence is CASSHVSSGSKAGELFF. CDR3 coding DNA: TGCGCCAGCAGCCACGTATCTAGCGGGAGTAAGGCCGGGGAGCTGTTTTTT.

This sequence joins TRBV24-1 and TRBJ2-3; D is unclear. Deletions cut 2 bases from V and 4 bases from J, with 9 bases between. The length of the CDR3 is 14 residues. Germline loops: CDR1 KGHDR, CDR2 SFDVKD. This CDR3 reads CATSDSSWPDTQYF. The CDR3 DNA reads TGTGCCACCAGTGATTCCTCCTGGCCAGATACGCAGTATTTT.

The rearrangement uses TRBV12-3 or TRBV12-4 and TRBJ1-5, with 7 positions matching TRBD1. V shed 7 bases, J shed 9 bases, and the junction held 12 bases outside the gene matches. This CDR3 spans 14 amino acids. The CDR3 nucleotides read TGTGCCAGCACCGTGACAGGGTCTATGAGGCCCCAGCATTTT. This translates into CASTVTGSMRPQHF.

V usage is TRBV5-1 and J usage is TRBJ1-5; D gene uncertain. There are 15 residues in the CDR3. Germline CDR1 SGHRS, CDR2 YFSETQ. The germline V and J ends were trimmed by 4 bases and 2 bases, with 13 bases remaining between them. The CDR3 here is CASSPNVGGNQPQHF. CDR3 in DNA: TGCGCCAGCAGCCCCAATGTAGGAGGCAATCAGCCCCAGCATTTT. Filled out from reference TRBV5-1 and TRBJ1-5, the complete variable domain reads KAGVTQTPRYLIKTRGQQVTLSCSPISGHRSVSWYQQTPGQGLQFLFEYFSETQRNKGNFPGRFSGRQFSNSRSEMNVSTLELGDSALYLCASSPNVGGNQPQHFGDGTRLSIL.

In this sample, this clonotype turned up a few times. The chain carries TRBV7-9 and TRBJ1-6; TRBD1 might be the D (6 bases). The V gene lost 0 bases and the J gene lost 7 bases, with 16 bases spanning the gap. Germline CDR1 and CDR2: SEHNR and FQNEAQ (reference sequence). The CDR3 is 17 residues long. The CDR3 region has the DNA TGTGCCAGCAGCTTAGCATTTCTGGAGGGGGTCAATTCACCCCTCCACTTT. Encoded protein: CASSLAFLEGVNSPLHF.

A few counts support this clonotype. CDR3 bases: TGTGCCAGCAGCCAAGATGGGAATAGCGGGTTGCTAGCCAAAAACATTCAGTACTTC. Translated, it gives CASSQDGNSGLLAKNIQYF. The chain carries TRBV4-2 and TRBJ2-4, with TRBD2 identical over 7 bases. Trimming at V came to 0 bases and at J to 0 bases, leaving 11 bases not matched to a gene. The CDR3 spans 19 residues. Germline-derived CDR1 and CDR2 are LGHNA and YNFKEQ.

The V call is TRBV24-1, the J call TRBJ2-5; possible D gene TRBD1, 5 bases. The V end lost 6 bases, the J end lost 5 bases, and 9 bases lay between the germline ends. This CDR3 has 12 residues. Germline V CDR1 and CDR2: KGHDR, SFDVKD. The CDR3 region is CATSKGWETQYF. DNA for the CDR3: TGTGCCACCAGTAAGGGGTGGGAGACCCAGTACTTC.

This chain joins TRBV29-1 and TRBJ2-3, with D possibly being TRBD2 (6 bases). CDR3 length: 14 residues. Trimming took 4 bases from V and 4 from J, leaving 15 bases between them. Looked up from germline, CDR1 is SQVTM and CDR2 is ANQGSEA. CDR3 sequence (DNA): TGCAGCGTTGTCCGGGGAGGAGGCCCAGATACGCAGTATTTT. It yields the protein CSVVRGGGPDTQYF.

CDR3 amino acids: CASSYSISGSLYEQYF. The CDR3 nucleotides are TGTGCCAGCAGTTACTCCATTAGCGGGAGCCTCTACGAGCAGTACTTC. The chain carries TRBV6-5 and TRBJ2-7, with 9 bases fitting TRBD2. The CDR3 spans 16 residues. From germline, CDR1 is MNHEY and CDR2 SVGAGI. The J segment lost 3 bases and the V segment lost 0 bases, leaving 6 bases of the junction unmatched.

This clonotype was counted a few times. V gene TRBV10-3 combines with J gene TRBJ2-4; TRBD2 matches at 10 bases. The germline V gene encodes CDR1 ENHRY and CDR2 SYGVKD. After removal of 5 bases from V and 0 bases from J, the junction contained 10 bases not matched to a gene. The CDR3 has 18 residues. CDR3 DNA: TGTGCCATCAGTCGTACTAGCGGGACAAAAATAGCCAAAAACATTCAGTACTTC. Residues: CAISRTSGTKIAKNIQYF.

This clonotype was observed many times. This sequence joins TRBV7-6 and TRBJ2-7; D may be TRBD1 (5 bases). The CDR3 covers 16 residues. Trimming stripped 6 bases from V and 2 bases from J, with 20 bases between. In germline, CDR1 is SGHVS, CDR2 FNYEAQ. CDR3 coding DNA: TGTGCCAGCAGTCCGGACACCCTAGATAACACCTACGAGCAGTACTTC. This codes for CASSPDTLDNTYEQYF.

This rearrangement joins TRBV29-1 to TRBJ1-4; D is unclear. This CDR3 contains 15 residues. Trimming cost V 6 bases and J 11 bases, with 25 bases left between them. Germline V gives CDR1 SQVTM, CDR2 ANQGSEA. The CDR3 reads CSVELQTAPPRKLFF. CDR3 nucleotides: TGCAGCGTGGAGTTACAAACGGCTCCCCCGAGGAAACTGTTTTTT.

This CDR3 reads CASSPGHRDNQPQHF. CDR3 nucleotides: TGCGCCAGCAGCCCGGGCCACCGGGACAATCAGCCCCAGCATTTT. The chain links TRBV5-1 to TRBJ1-5; D is uncertain. Germline assignment: CDR1 SGHRS and CDR2 YFSETQ. Trimming left V 4 bases short and J 3 bases short, with 14 bases between. This CDR3 has 15 amino acids.

In DNA form, the CDR3 reads TGTGCCAGCAGCTTCTTACAGGGAGTAGTGGCAGATACGCAGTATTTT. It specifies CASSFLQGVVADTQYF. This rearrangement joins TRBV7-8 to TRBJ2-3, with a tentative D call TRBD1 (6 bases). The CDR3 covers 16 residues. Germline loops: CDR1 SGHVS, CDR2 FQNEAQ. Trimming stripped 3 bases from V and 4 bases from J, with 17 bases between.